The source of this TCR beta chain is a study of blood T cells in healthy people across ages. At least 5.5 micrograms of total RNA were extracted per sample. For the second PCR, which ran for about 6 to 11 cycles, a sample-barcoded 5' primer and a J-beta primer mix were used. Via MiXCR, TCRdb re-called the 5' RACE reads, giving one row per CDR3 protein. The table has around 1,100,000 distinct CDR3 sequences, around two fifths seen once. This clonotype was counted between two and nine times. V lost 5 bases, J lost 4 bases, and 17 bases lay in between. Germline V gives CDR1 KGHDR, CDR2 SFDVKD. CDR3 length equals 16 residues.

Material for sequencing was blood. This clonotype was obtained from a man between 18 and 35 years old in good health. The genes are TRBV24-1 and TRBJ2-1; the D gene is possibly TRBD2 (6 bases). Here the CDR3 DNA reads TGTGCCACCAGTGGCCCCGGGACTGGGGCTTACAATGAGCAGTTCTTC. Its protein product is CATSGPGTGAYNEQFF.